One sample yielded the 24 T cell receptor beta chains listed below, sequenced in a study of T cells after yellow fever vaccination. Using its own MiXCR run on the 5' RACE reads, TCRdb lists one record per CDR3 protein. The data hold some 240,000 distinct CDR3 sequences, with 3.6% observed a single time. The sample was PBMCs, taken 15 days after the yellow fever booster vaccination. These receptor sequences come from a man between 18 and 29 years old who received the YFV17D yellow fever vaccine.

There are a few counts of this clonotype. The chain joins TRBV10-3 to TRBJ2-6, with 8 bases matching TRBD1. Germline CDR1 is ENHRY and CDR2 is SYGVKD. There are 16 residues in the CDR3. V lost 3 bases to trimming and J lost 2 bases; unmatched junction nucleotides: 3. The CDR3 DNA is TGTGCCATCAGTGACTCAGGGGGCGCTGGGGCCAACGTCCTGACTTTC. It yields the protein CAISDSGGAGANVLTF.

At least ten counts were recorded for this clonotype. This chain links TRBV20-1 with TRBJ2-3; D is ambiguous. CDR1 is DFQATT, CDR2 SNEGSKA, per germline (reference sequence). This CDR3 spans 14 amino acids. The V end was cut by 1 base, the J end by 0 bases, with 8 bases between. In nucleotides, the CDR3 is TGCAGTGCTAGAGGGGCAGTAAGCACAGATACGCAGTATTTT. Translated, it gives CSARGAVSTDTQYF.

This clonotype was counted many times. This CDR3 is CASSLRGGLEPQHF. The CDR3 DNA follows: TGCGCCAGCAGCTTGAGGGGGGGGCTAGAGCCCCAGCATTTT. V gene TRBV5-1 combines with J gene TRBJ1-5; the D gene is possibly TRBD1 (6 bases). V lost 1 base and J 8 bases, leaving 13 bases between the germline ends. The CDR3 covers 14 residues. CDR1 is SGHRS, CDR2 YFSETQ, per germline.

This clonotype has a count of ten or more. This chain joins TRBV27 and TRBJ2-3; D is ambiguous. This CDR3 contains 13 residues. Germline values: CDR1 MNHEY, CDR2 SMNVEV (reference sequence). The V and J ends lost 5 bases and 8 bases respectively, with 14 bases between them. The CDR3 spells CASSQRARGTQYF. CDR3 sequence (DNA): TGTGCCAGCAGTCAAAGGGCTCGAGGTACGCAGTATTTT.

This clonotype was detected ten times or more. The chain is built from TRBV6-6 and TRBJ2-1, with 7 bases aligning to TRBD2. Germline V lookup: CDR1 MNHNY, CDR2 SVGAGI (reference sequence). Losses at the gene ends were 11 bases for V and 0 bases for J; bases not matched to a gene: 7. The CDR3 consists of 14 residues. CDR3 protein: CAGGEANSYNEQFF. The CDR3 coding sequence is TGTGCCGGGGGGGAAGCGAACTCCTACAATGAGCAGTTCTTC.

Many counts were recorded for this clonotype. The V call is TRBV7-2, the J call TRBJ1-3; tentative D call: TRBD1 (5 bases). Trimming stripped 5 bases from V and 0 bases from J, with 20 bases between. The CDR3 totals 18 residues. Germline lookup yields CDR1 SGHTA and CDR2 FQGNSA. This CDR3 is CASSRQNLRGSSGNTIYF. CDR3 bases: TGTGCCAGCAGCCGACAGAACCTAAGGGGTAGCTCTGGAAACACCATATATTTT.

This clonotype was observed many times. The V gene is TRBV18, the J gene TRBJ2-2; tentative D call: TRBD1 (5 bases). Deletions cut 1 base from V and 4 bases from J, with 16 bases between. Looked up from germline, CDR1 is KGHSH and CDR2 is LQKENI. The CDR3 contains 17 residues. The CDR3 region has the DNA TGTGCCAGCTCACCACGACAAGGGTACCAGGGCACCGGGGAGCTGTTTTTT. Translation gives CASSPRQGYQGTGELFF.

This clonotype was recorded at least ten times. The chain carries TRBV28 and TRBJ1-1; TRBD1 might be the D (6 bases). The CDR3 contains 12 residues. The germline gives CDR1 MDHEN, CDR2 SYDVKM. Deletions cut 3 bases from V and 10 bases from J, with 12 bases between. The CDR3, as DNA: TGTGCCAGCAGTTTGAACAGGGAGTCAGCTTTCTTT. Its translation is CASSLNRESAFF.

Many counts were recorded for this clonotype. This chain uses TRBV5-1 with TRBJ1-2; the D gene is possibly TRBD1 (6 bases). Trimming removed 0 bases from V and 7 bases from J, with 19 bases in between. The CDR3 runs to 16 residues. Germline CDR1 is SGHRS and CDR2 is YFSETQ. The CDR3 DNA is TGCGCCAGCAGCTTGGACAGGGAGCCCGGGCTATCTGGCTACACCTTC. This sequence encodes CASSLDREPGLSGYTF.

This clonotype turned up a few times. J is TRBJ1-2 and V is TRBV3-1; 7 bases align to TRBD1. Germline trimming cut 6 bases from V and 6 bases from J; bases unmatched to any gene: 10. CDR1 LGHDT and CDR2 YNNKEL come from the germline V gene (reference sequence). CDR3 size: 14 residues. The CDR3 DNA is TGTGCCAGCAGGGGGACAGAGAGAAGGAATGGCTACACCTTC. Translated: CASRGTERRNGYTF.

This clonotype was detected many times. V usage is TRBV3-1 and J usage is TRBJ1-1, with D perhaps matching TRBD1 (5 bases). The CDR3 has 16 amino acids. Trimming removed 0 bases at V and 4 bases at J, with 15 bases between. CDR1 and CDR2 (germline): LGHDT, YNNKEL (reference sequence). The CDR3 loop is CASSQDHRTTGTEAFF. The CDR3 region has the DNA TGTGCCAGCAGCCAAGATCACAGGACTACGGGCACTGAAGCTTTCTTT.

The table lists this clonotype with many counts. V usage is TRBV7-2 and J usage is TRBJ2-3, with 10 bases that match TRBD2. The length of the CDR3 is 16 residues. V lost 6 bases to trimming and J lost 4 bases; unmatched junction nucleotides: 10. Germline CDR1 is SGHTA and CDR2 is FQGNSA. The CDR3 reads CASRTQASGGADTQYF. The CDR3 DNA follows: TGTGCCAGCAGAACTCAAGCTAGCGGGGGTGCAGATACGCAGTATTTT.

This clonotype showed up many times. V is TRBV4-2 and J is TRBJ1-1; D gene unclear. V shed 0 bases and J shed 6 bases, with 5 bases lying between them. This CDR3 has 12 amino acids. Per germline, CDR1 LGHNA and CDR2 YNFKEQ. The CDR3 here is CASSQEGSEAFF. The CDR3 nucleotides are TGTGCCAGCAGCCAAGAGGGCTCTGAAGCTTTCTTT.

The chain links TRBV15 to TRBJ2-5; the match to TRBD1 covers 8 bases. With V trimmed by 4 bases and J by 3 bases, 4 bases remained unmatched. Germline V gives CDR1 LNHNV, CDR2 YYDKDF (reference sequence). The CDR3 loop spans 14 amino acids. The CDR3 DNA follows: TGTGCCACCAGCAAAAGGACAGGGAAAGAGACCCAGTACTTC. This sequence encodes CATSKRTGKETQYF.

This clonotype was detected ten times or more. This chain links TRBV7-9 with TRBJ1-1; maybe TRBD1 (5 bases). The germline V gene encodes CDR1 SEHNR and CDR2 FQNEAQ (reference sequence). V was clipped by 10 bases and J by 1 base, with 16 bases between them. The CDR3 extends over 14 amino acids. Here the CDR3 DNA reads TGTGCCACTTGGAGACAGCCCTCGAACACTGAAGCTTTCTTT. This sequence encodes CATWRQPSNTEAFF.

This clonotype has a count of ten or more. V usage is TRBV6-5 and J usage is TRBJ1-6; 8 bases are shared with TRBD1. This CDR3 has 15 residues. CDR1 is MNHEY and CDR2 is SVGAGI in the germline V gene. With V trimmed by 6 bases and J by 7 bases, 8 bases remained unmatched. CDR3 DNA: TGTGCCAGCAGCCGTGGACAGGGACCAAATTCACCCCTCCACTTT. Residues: CASSRGQGPNSPLHF.

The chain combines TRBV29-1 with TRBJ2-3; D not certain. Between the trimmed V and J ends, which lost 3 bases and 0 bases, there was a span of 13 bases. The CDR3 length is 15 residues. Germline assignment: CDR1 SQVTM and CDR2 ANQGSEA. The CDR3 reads CSVEKFTKSTDTQYF. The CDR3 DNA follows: TGCAGCGTTGAGAAGTTCACGAAGAGCACAGATACGCAGTATTTT.

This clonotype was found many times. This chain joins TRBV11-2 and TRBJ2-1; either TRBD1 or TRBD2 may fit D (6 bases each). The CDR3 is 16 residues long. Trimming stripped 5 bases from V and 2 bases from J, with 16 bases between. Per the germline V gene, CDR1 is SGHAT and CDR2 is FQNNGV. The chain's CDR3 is CASSRRGTPAYNEQFF. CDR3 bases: TGTGCCAGCAGCCGACGCGGGACACCTGCCTACAATGAGCAGTTCTTC.

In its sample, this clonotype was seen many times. The CDR3 nucleotides are TGCGCCAGCAGCCCAACGCCGGCACAGGGGGCAACTTTCTTT. Amino acids: CASSPTPAQGATFF. This chain connects TRBV5-1 to TRBJ1-1, with 9 positions matching TRBD1. CDR3 size: 14 residues. The V segment lost 4 bases and the J segment 12 bases; nucleotides outside the gene matches: 13. CDR1 is SGHRS and CDR2 is YFSETQ in the germline V gene.

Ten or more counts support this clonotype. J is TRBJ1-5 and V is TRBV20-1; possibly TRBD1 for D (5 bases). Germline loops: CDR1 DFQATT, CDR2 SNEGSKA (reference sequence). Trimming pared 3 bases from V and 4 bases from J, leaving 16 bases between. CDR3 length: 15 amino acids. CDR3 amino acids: CSASTSGTENQPQHF. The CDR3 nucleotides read TGCAGTGCTAGCACCTCAGGGACTGAGAATCAGCCCCAGCATTTT.

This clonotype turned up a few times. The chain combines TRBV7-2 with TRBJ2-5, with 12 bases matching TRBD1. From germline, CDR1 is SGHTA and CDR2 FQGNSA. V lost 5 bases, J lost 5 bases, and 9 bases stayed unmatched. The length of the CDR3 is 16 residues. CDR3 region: CASSSPGTGGRETQYF. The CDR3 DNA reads TGTGCCAGCAGCAGTCCCGGGACAGGGGGCCGGGAGACCCAGTACTTC.

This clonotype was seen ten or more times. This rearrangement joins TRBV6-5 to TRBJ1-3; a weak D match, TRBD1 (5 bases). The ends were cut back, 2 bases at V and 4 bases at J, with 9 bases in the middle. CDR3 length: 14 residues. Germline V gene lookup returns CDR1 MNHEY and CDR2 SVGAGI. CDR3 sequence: CASSYGGSGNTIYF. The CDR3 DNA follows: TGTGCCAGCAGTTACGGGGGATCAGGAAACACCATATATTTT.

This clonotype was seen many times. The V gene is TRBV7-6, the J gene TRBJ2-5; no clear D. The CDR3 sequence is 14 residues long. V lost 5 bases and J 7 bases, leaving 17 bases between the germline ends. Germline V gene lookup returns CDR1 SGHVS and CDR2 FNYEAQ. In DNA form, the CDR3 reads TGTGCCAGCAGCGAGAGCGACCCCCGAGGGACCCAGTACTTC. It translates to CASSESDPRGTQYF.

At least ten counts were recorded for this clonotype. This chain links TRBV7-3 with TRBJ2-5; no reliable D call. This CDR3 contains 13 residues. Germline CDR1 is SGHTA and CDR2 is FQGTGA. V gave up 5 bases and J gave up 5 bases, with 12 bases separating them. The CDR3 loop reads CASSQGPMETQYF. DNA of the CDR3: TGTGCCAGCAGCCAAGGTCCCATGGAGACCCAGTACTTC.